This T cell receptor (beta chain) was sequenced during a study of response to subunit inactivated influenza vaccine. Study findings and constraints: Seasonal influenza vaccination, on each occasion, was suggested by the authors to recruit few new T cells.

TCRdb reanalysed the RT-PCR reads using MiXCR and keeps one entry per CDR3 protein. The sample includes hundreds of thousands of distinct CDR3 sequences, roughly 18% of them seen just once. Trimming stripped 6 bases from V and 8 bases from J, with 19 bases between. This CDR3 region has 14 residues. Germline V gives CDR1 MNHNS, CDR2 SASEGT. This clonotype was seen only a few times. As yet, its antigen is unknown. V usage is TRBV6-1 and J usage is TRBJ1-2, with a weak D call TRBD1 (6 bases). The receptor was isolated from a man in his fifties who received an inactivated influenza vaccine. Sequencing used PBMCs from blood, obtained more than 4 days after vaccination. The CDR3 region has the DNA TGTGCCAGCAGACTTCCCGGGGGCTCGGACGGCTACACCTTC. This sequence encodes CASRLPGGSDGYTF.